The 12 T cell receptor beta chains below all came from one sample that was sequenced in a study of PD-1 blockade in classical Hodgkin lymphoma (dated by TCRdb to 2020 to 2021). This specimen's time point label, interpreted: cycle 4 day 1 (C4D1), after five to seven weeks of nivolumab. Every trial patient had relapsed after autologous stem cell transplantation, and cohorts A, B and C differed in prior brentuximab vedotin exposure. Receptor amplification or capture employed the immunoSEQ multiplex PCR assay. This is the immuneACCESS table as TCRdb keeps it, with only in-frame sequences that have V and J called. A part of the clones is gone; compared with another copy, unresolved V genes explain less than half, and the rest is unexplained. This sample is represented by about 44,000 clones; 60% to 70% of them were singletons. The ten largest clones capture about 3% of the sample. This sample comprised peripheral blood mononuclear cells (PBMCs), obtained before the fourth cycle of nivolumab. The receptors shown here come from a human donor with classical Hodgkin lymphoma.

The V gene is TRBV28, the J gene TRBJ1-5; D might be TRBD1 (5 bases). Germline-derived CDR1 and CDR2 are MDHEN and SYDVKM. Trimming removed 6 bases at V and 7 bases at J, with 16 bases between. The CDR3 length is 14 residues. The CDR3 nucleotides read TGTGCCAGCAGCCCACTCTTGGCAGGGCAGCCCCAGCATTTT. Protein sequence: CASSPLLAGQPQHF.

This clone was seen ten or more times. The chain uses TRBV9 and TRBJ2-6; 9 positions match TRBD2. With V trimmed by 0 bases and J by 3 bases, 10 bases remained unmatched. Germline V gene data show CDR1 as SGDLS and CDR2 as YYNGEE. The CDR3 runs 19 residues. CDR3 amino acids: CASSVERSGGLYGANVLTF. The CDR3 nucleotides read TGTGCCAGCAGCGTAGAACGCAGCGGGGGGTTGTATGGGGCCAACGTCCTGACTTTC. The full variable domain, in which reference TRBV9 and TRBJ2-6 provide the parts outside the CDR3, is DSGVTQTPKHLITATGQRVTLRCSPRSGDLSVYWYQQSLDQGLQFLIQYYNGEERAKGNILERFSAQQFPDLHSELNLSSLELGDSALYFCASSVERSGGLYGANVLTFGAGSRLTVL.

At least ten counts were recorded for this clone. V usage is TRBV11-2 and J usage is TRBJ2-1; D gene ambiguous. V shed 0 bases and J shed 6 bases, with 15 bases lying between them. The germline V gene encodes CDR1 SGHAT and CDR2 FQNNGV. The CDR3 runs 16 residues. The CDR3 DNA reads TGTGCCAGCAGCTTAGAAGGTTCCCTTCTCGGCAATGAGCAGTTCTTC. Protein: CASSLEGSLLGNEQFF.

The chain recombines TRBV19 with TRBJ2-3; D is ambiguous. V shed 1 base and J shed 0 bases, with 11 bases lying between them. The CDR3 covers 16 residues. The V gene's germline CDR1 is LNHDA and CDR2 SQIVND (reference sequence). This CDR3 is CASSIGGLASTDTQYF. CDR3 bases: TGTGCCAGTAGTATAGGAGGCCTGGCGAGCACAGATACGCAGTATTTT.

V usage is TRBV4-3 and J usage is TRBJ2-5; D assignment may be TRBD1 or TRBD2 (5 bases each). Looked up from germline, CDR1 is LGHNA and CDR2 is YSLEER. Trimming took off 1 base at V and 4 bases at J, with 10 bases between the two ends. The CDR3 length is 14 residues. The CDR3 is CASSQGGIGETQYF. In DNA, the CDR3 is TGCGCCAGCAGCCAAGGGGGGATTGGAGAGACCCAGTACTTC.

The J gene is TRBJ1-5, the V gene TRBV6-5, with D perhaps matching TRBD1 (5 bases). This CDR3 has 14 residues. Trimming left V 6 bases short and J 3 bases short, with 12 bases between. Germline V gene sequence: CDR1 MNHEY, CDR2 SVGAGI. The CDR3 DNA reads TGTGCCAGCAGCTCTGGACATTTCAATCAGCCCCAGCATTTT. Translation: CASSSGHFNQPQHF.

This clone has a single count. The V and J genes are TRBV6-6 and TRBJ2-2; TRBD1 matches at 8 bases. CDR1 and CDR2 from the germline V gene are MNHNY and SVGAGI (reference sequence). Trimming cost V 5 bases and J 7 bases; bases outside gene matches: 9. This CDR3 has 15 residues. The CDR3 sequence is CASSRQGIENGELFF. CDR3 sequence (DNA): TGTGCCAGCAGTCGACAGGGGATAGAGAACGGGGAGCTGTTTTTT.

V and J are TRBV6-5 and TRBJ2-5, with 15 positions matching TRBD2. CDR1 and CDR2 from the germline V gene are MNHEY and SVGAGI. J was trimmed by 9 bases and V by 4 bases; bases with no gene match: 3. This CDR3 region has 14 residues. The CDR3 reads CASSFGTSGGSQYF. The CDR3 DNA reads TGTGCCAGCAGTTTCGGGACTAGCGGGGGGTCCCAGTACTTC.

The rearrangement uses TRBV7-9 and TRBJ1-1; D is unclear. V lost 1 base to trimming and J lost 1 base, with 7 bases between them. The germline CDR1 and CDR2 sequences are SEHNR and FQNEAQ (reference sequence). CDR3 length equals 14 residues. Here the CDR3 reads CASSLEVRNTEAFF. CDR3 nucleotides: TGTGCCAGCAGCTTAGAGGTTCGGAACACTGAAGCTTTCTTT.

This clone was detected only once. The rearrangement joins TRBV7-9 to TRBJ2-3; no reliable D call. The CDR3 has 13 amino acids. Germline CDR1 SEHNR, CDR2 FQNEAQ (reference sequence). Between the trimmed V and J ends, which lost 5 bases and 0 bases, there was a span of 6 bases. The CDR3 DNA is TGTGCCAGCAGCGCCTGGAGCACAGATACGCAGTATTTT. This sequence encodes CASSAWSTDTQYF.

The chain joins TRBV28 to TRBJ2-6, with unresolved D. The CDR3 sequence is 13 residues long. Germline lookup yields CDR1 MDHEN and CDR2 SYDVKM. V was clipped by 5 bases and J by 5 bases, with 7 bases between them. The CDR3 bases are TGTGCCAGCAGTCCGTCCCGGGCCAACGTCCTGACTTTC. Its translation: CASSPSRANVLTF.

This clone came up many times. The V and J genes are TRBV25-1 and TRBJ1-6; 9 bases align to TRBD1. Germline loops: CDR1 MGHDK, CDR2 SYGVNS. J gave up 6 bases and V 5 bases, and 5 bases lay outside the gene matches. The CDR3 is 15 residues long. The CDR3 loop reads CASSLTGGSNSPLHF. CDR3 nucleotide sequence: TGTGCCAGCAGTTTGACAGGGGGAAGTAATTCACCCCTCCACTTT.